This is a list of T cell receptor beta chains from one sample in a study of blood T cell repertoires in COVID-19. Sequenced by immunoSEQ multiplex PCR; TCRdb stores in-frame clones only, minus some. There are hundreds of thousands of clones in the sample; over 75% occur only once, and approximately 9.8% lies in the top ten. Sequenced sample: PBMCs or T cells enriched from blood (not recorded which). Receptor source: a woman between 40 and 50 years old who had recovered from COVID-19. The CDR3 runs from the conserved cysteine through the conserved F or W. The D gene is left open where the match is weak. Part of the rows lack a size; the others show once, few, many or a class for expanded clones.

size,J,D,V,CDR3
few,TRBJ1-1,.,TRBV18,CASSPGLNTEAFF
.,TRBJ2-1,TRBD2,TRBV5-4,CASSPGGGRSYNEQFF
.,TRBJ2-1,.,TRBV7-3,CASSSRTVGGSYNEQFF
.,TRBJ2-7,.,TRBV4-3,CASSRQAGFDEQYF
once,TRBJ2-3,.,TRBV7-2,CASSLVSVGGAVDTQYF
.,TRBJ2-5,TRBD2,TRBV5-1,CASSLKGLAVQETQYF
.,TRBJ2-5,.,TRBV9,CASSTVGLHQETQYF
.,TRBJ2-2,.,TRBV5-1,CASSFRANTGELFF
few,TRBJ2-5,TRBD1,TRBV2,CASSAAGGTETQYF
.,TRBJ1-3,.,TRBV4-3,CASSQGSGIGNTIYF
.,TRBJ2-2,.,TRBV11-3,CASSIGTGRNSNTGELFF
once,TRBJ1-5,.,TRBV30,CAWSPQGLGRQPQHF
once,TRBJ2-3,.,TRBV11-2,CASSLAGTDTQYF
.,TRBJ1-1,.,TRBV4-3,CASSQDILLNTEAFF
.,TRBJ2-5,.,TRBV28,CASSPYGETQYF
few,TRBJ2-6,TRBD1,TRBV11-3,CASSPRTGGTGANVLTF
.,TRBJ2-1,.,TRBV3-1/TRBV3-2,CASSQVANEQFF
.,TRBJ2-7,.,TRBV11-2,CASSLDLEQGYEQYF
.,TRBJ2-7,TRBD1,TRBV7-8,CASSLEGQGSSYEQYF
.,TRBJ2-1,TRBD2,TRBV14,CASTLAGGPHNEQFF
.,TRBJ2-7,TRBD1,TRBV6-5,CASSYRDRGDYEQYF
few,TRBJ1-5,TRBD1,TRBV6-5,CASSQRTGVQPQHF
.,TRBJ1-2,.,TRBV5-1,CASSTLSGGKGHGYTF
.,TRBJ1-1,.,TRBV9,CASSVEGSGSNTEAFF
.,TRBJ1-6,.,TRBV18,CASSPLVQGNSPLHF
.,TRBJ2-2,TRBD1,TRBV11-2,CASSPGTVAHGELFF
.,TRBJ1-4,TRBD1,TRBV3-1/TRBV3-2,CASSQTGGSDEKLFF
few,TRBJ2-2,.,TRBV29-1,CSVGQGRGELFF
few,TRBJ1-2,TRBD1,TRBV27,CASSLFLPPGQGDYGYTF
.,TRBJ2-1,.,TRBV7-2,CASSRGGTHYNEQFF
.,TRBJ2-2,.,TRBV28,CASSLFSPANTGELFF